This T cell receptor beta chain was identified in a study of CD8 T cells in ankylosing spondylitis. Findings of the study overall: Reportedly, disease-linked clones are significantly enriched in ankylosing spondylitis patients' matched synovial fluid.

This clonotype showed up many times. Its matching antigen is unknown. TCRdb passed the 5' RACE reads through MiXCR, listing each CDR3 protein once. The sample gives 200,000 to 300,000 distinct CDR3 sequences, 8.6% of which show up once; under 7.5% is in the top ten. Germline lookup yields CDR1 SGHRS and CDR2 YFSETQ. The J segment lost 5 bases and the V segment lost 4 bases, leaving 9 bases of the junction unmatched. There are 15 residues in the CDR3. The sequencing input was blood, either unsorted or a sorted T cell fraction (not recorded which). The receptor was isolated from a male donor with ankylosing spondylitis or in good health (not recorded which). The chain employs TRBV5-1 and TRBJ1-1, with 9 bases fitting TRBD1. CDR3 sequence: CASSETTGGETEAFF. Here the CDR3 DNA reads TGCGCCAGCAGCGAGACCACAGGGGGCGAAACTGAAGCTTTCTTT.